Sequencing of this T cell receptor (beta chain) was carried out in a study of blood T cell repertoires in COVID-19. Across the whole study: Researchers got acute and convalescent COVID-19 samples from the United States, Italy and Spain. Sample material is recorded as cDNA or gDNA derived from T cells, B-cell-depleted T cells, or PBMCs.

In the original analysis: Estimates of nucleated cell counts were drawn from the amplification of reference gene primers. The protocol was immunoSEQ multiplex PCR, while the TCRdb copy is restricted to in-frame clones and leaves out a portion. Clone size and the V and J calls come from that table; the DNA yielded D and trimming. The data show some 50,000 clones, 80% to 90% seen once. With 7 bases removed from V and 1 base from J, the gap between germline ends came to 17 bases. This CDR3 region has 15 residues. The germline gives CDR1 MDHEN, CDR2 SYDVKM. Input material: peripheral blood. The sequence derives from a human donor in a cohort sampled during active COVID-19. This chain links TRBV28 with TRBJ2-7; TRBD1 is a possible D gene (6 bases). The DNA for the CDR3 is TGTGCCAGCACCCTTGCCGGGACACTTTCCTACGAGCAGTACTTC. This sequence encodes CASTLAGTLSYEQYF. The full variable domain, in which reference TRBV28 and TRBJ2-7 provide the parts outside the CDR3, is DVKVTQSSRYLVKRTGEKVFLECVQDMDHENMFWYRQDPGLGLRLIYFSYDVKMKEKGDIPEGYSVSREKKERFSLILESASTNQTSMYLCASTLAGTLSYEQYFGPGTRLTVT.